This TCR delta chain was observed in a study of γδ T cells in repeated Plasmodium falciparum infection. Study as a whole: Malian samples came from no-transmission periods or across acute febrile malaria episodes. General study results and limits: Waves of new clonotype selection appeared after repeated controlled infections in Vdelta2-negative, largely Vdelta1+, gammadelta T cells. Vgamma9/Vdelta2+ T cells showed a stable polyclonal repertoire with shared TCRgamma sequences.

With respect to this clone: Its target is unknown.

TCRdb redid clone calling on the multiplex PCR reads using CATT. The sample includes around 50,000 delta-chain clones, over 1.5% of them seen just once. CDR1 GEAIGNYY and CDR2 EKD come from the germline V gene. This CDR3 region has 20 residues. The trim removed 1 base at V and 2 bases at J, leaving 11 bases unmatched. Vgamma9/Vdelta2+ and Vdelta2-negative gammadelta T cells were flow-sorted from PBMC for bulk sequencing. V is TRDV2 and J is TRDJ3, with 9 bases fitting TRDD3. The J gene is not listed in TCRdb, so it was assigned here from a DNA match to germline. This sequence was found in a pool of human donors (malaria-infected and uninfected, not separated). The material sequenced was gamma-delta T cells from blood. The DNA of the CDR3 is TGTGCCTGTGACACGACTGGGGGAATACCGGGCCCCTGGGACACCCGACAGATGTTTTTC. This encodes CACDTTGGIPGPWDTRQMFF.